The 14 T cell receptor beta chains reported below all come from one sample, sequenced in a study of cytomegalovirus exposure and HLA in healthy donors. The repertoire was sequenced with immunoSEQ multiplex PCR; TCRdb's copy has only in-frame clones and lacks some. Of about 110,000 clones listed, almost 96% are singletons. The source material was PBMCs. The receptor source for this set is a woman aged 18 to 35 in good health and CMV-seronegative.

The CDR3 region has the DNA TGTGCCAGCAGTTTACGACTAGCCCCCTACAATGAGCAGTTCTTC. It codes for CASSLRLAPYNEQFF. The chain employs TRBV27 and TRBJ2-1; TRBD2 agrees at 7 bases. This CDR3 is 15 amino acids long. Germline CDR1 reads MNHEY; CDR2 reads SMNVEV (reference sequence). V trimming: 2 bases; J trimming: 2 bases; junction bases outside the gene matches: 3.

The chain uses TRBV27 and TRBJ2-7; 7 nucleotides line up with TRBD1. Germline assignment: CDR1 MNHEY and CDR2 SMNVEV (reference sequence). The junction had 13 bases not matched to a gene; V was cut back by 5 bases and J by 3 bases. The CDR3 loop spans 16 amino acids. CDR3 DNA sequence: TGTGCCAGCAGTGCACGACAGGGTTTAGTTTTCTACGAGCAGTACTTC. Protein product: CASSARQGLVFYEQYF.

The CDR3 DNA reads TGTGCCAGCAGTTTATCGAAAGGGGATTTGAACTATGGCTACACCTTC. It is translated as CASSLSKGDLNYGYTF. This chain links TRBV27 with TRBJ1-2, with D possibly being TRBD1 (5 bases). CDR1 and CDR2 (germline): MNHEY, SMNVEV (reference sequence). This CDR3 comprises 16 residues. Trimming took 0 bases from V and 2 from J, leaving 13 bases between them.

This chain links TRBV9 with TRBJ2-7, with D uncertain. Germline assignment: CDR1 SGDLS and CDR2 YYNGEE. This CDR3 is 15 amino acids long. The V and J ends lost 2 bases and 3 bases respectively, with 15 bases between them. CDR3 residues: CASSVDPGSRYEQYF. DNA of the CDR3: TGTGCCAGCAGCGTCGACCCAGGTAGTCGCTACGAGCAGTACTTC.

The chain recombines TRBV4-3 with TRBJ1-6, with a tentative D call TRBD1 (5 bases). The CDR3 has 16 amino acids. Trimming took 0 bases from V and 7 from J, leaving 13 bases between them. Germline CDR1 reads LGHNA; CDR2 reads YSLEER. CDR3 residues: CASSQDMDMRNSPLHF. The DNA for the CDR3 is TGCGCCAGCAGCCAAGATATGGACATGAGGAATTCACCCCTCCACTTT.

The gene calls are TRBV28 and TRBJ1-5, with 9 positions matching TRBD1. The ends lost 7 bases at V and 0 bases at J; junction bases unmatched: 19. This CDR3 spans 20 amino acids. CDR1 is MDHEN and CDR2 is SYDVKM in the germline V gene. The CDR3: CASTSRGLKQGAYSNQPQHF. The CDR3 DNA is TGTGCCAGCACCTCCAGGGGCCTCAAACAGGGGGCTTATAGCAATCAGCCCCAGCATTTT. Together with reference TRBV28 and TRBJ1-5, the CDR3 gives the full variable domain: DVKVTQSSRYLVKRTGEKVFLECVQDMDHENMFWYRQDPGLGLRLIYFSYDVKMKEKGDIPEGYSVSREKKERFSLILESASTNQTSMYLCASTSRGLKQGAYSNQPQHFGDGTRLSIL.

This chain's CDR3 is CASSDAPGNEQYF. The CDR3 DNA is TGTGCCAGCAGTGACGCACCAGGAAACGAGCAGTACTTC. This chain connects TRBV6-4 to TRBJ2-7; D not certain. V was pared by 2 bases and J by 5 bases, with 10 bases between. CDR1 MRHNA and CDR2 SNTAGT come from the germline V gene. There are 13 residues in the CDR3.

This chain links TRBV5-4 with TRBJ2-5, with D unclear. CDR3 length: 12 residues. Trimming took 2 bases from V and 3 from J, leaving 5 bases between them. Looked up from germline, CDR1 is SGHNT and CDR2 is YYREEE (reference sequence). CDR3 DNA: TGTGCCAGCAGCTTCGGTGAAGAGACCCAGTACTTC. Translation gives CASSFGEETQYF.

This clone was seen a single time. The V call is TRBV7-8, the J call TRBJ2-2; 8 nucleotides match TRBD1. Trimming took 4 bases from V and 1 from J; bases not matched to a gene: 8. The germline V gene has CDR1 SGHVS and CDR2 FQNEAQ. This CDR3 is 17 amino acids long. CDR3: CASSSRDRSLNTGELFF. CDR3 in DNA: TGTGCCAGCAGCTCCCGGGACAGGAGCTTGAACACCGGGGAGCTGTTTTTT.

This clone was picked up one time. J is TRBJ2-3 and V is TRBV9; 11 bases align to TRBD2. This CDR3 region has 15 residues. Unmatched junction bases numbered 2, after V lost 3 bases and J lost 2 bases. CDR1 and CDR2 from the germline V gene are SGDLS and YYNGEE. CDR3 sequence: CASSASGGNTDTQYF. The CDR3 coding sequence is TGTGCCAGCAGCGCTAGCGGGGGGAACACAGATACGCAGTATTTT.

The CDR3 region has the DNA TGTGCCATCCACGACTCTCATATCACAGATACGCAGTATTTT. This translates into CAIHDSHITDTQYF. This rearrangement joins TRBV10-3 to TRBJ2-3; D unresolved. V lost 8 bases to trimming and J lost 2 bases, with 14 bases between them. The CDR3 contains 14 residues. CDR1 and CDR2 (germline): ENHRY, SYGVKD.

This clone appeared once. V and J are TRBV5-3 and TRBJ2-3; the match to TRBD1 covers 8 bases. TRBV5-3 is sorted into the ORF group, with uncertain function. The CDR3 has 15 residues. After removal of 0 bases from V and 2 bases from J, the junction contained 2 bases not matched to a gene. The CDR3 region has the DNA TGTGCCAGAAGCTTGGCAGGGGGCGTCACAGATACGCAGTATTTT. Encoded protein: CARSLAGGVTDTQYF.

The chain is built from TRBV4-2 and TRBJ2-5, with TRBD2 matching 7 bases. CDR1 is LGHNA and CDR2 is YNFKEQ in the germline V gene. The CDR3 covers 17 residues. The junction had 14 bases not matched to a gene; V was cut back by 4 bases and J by 3 bases. This CDR3 reads CASSRVRLGGVEETQYF. CDR3 DNA: TGTGCCAGCAGCCGCGTTCGGTTGGGGGGGGTTGAAGAGACCCAGTACTTC.

The chain is built from TRBV7-6 and TRBJ1-2; 8 bases align to TRBD1. Germline-derived CDR1 and CDR2 are SGHVS and FNYEAQ. Germline trimming cut 2 bases from V and 7 bases from J; bases unmatched to any gene: 15. CDR3 length: 17 amino acids. CDR3 loop: CASSLRLTGQGMGGYTF. The CDR3, as DNA: TGTGCCAGCAGCTTAAGATTGACCGGACAGGGTATGGGTGGCTACACCTTC.